Presented here are 5 T cell receptor beta chains from one specimen sequenced in a study of blood T cell repertoires in COVID-19. The repertoire was sequenced with immunoSEQ multiplex PCR; TCRdb's copy has only in-frame clones and lacks some. The sample has more than 110,000 clones, about 82% seen once. Specimen: peripheral blood. Source of these receptors: a man aged 50 to 60 with acute or convalescent COVID-19.

This clone has only one observation. The chain combines TRBV4-1 with TRBJ1-1; TRBD1 matches at 8 bases. The germline gives CDR1 MGHRA, CDR2 YSYEKL. The CDR3 runs to 15 residues. The ends lost 3 bases at V and 5 bases at J; junction bases unmatched: 8. The chain's CDR3 is CASSQPGQARTEAFF. DNA of the CDR3: TGCGCCAGCAGCCAGCCGGGACAGGCTAGGACTGAAGCTTTCTTT.

This clone was counted between two and nine times. The chain is built from TRBV5-1 and TRBJ2-7; TRBD2 aligns across 12 bases. V lost 4 bases to trimming and J lost 5 bases; unmatched junction nucleotides: 7. This CDR3 spans 15 amino acids. Germline CDR1 SGHRS, CDR2 YFSETQ. For the CDR3, the DNA is TGCGCCAGCAGCACTAGCGGGAGGCCGGGGGACGAGCAGTACTTC. Protein sequence: CASSTSGRPGDEQYF.

The rearrangement uses TRBV11-2 and TRBJ1-1, with TRBD1 matching 8 bases. CDR1 is SGHAT and CDR2 is FQNNGV in the germline V gene. Trimming cost V 2 bases and J 11 bases; bases outside gene matches: 10. This CDR3 is 14 amino acids long. The CDR3 reads CASSLRADRVSAFF. The CDR3 coding sequence is TGTGCCAGCAGCTTAAGAGCGGACAGGGTGAGTGCTTTCTTT.

The V gene is TRBV15, the J gene TRBJ1-4; possible D gene TRBD1, 5 bases. The CDR3 consists of 15 residues. Trimming shortened V by 4 bases and J by 5 bases, and 14 bases separated the two germline ends. Per the germline V gene, CDR1 is LNHNV and CDR2 is YYDKDF (reference sequence). This CDR3 is CATSKWDGGNEKLFF. CDR3 DNA sequence: TGTGCCACCAGCAAGTGGGACGGGGGGAATGAAAAACTGTTTTTT.

The V call is TRBV9, the J call TRBJ2-7, with 9 bases matching TRBD2. This CDR3 comprises 15 residues. The V segment lost 5 bases and the J segment 3 bases; nucleotides outside the gene matches: 9. Germline loops: CDR1 SGDLS, CDR2 YYNGEE. The CDR3 reads CASSLLAGPHYEQYF. The CDR3 coding sequence is TGTGCCAGCAGTCTTCTAGCGGGGCCGCACTACGAGCAGTACTTC.